The 25 T cell receptor beta chains below come from one sample, sequenced in a study of T cells in women clearing cervical HPV infection. Sequenced by immunoSEQ multiplex PCR; TCRdb stores in-frame clones only, minus some. The listing records more than 25,000 clones. Sample: blood buffy coat. These receptors all come from a woman aged 18 to 69 with a cervical HPV16 infection that either progressed to CIN3+ or cleared (not recorded which).

In the case of this clone: The read terminates 3 residues before the CDR3 end, so the remaining end is supplied by the germline J gene. The chain employs TRBV30 and TRBJ1-1; TRBD1 is a possible D gene (5 bases). Deletions cut 4 bases from V and 6 bases from J, with 12 bases between. Germline CDR1 reads GTSNPN; CDR2 reads SVGIG (reference sequence). The CDR3 extends over 12 amino acids. CDR3 sequence: CAWKQERPEAFF. The part of the CDR3 DNA that was read is TGTGCCTGGAAACAGGAGCGCCCTGAA.

Note on this clone: The read stops 3 residues short of the end of the CDR3; the missing end is completed from the germline J gene. J is TRBJ2-2 and V is TRBV7-9, with D tentatively TRBD1 (5 bases). With 0 bases removed from V and 6 bases from J, the gap between germline ends came to 5 bases. From germline, CDR1 is SEHNR and CDR2 FQNEAQ (reference sequence). The CDR3 spans 13 residues. This CDR3 is CASSLAGAGELFF. The CDR3 DNA, read in part, is TGTGCCAGCAGCTTAGCAGGGGCCGGGGAG.

A word on this clone: The junction departs from the called germline gene at one end, perhaps through a read error. The chain's CDR3 is CASSQERGSGPPLHF. CDR3 DNA, as far as it was read: TGCGCCAGCAGCCAAGAGAGGGGTTCCGGTCCACCC. This chain joins TRBV4-2 and TRBJ1-6; D is perhaps TRBD1 (5 bases). The CDR3 end is not reached by the read, which stops 3 residues before it; the germline J gene fills it in. This CDR3 spans 15 amino acids. CDR1 is LGHNA and CDR2 is YNFKEQ in the germline V gene.

Regarding this clone: The read ends 3 residues early relative to the CDR3; the germline J gene fills the gap. V gene TRBV18 combines with J gene TRBJ2-3; D is uncertain. The CDR3 runs 14 residues. Trimming shortened V by 5 bases and J by 4 bases, and 13 bases separated the two germline ends. CDR1 is KGHSH and CDR2 is LQKENI in the germline V gene. The sequenced CDR3 bases are TGTGCCAGCTCAGTCGCCGTGCGCTCAGATACG. Its protein product is CASSVAVRSDT. The whole CDR3 reads CASSVAVRSDTQYF.

Notes on this clone: The observed sequence ends 3 residues before the CDR3 terminus, with the missing tail filled in from the germline J gene. The V call is TRBV11-2, the J call TRBJ2-5; 11 bases line up with TRBD2. Germline CDR1 is SGHAT and CDR2 is FQNNGV. Trimming cost V 3 bases and J 7 bases; bases outside gene matches: 1. There are 13 residues in the CDR3. CDR3 bases read: TGTGCCAGCAGCTTCCTAGCGGGGGGGACC. This translates into CASSFLAGGT. The whole CDR3 is CASSFLAGGTQYF.

A remark on this clone: The CDR3 is cut off 3 residues early in the read; its end comes from the germline J gene. The J gene is TRBJ2-5, the V gene TRBV20-1, with 13 bases lining up with TRBD2. V lost 6 bases, J lost 5 bases, and 12 bases stayed unmatched. Germline values: CDR1 DFQATT, CDR2 SNEGSKA (reference sequence). The CDR3 runs to 16 residues. Partial CDR3 DNA: TGCAGTGCAACCGGACTAGCGGGGGCCGGGGGGGAGACC. As protein: CSATGLAGAGGET. The CDR3 reads in full as CSATGLAGAGGETQYF.

Comment on this clone: The CDR3 end lies 3 residues beyond the end of the read and is filled in from the germline J gene. The genes are TRBV20-1 and TRBJ2-7, with 8 bases identical to TRBD1. This CDR3 contains 14 residues. With V trimmed by 3 bases and J by 3 bases, 7 bases remained unmatched. Germline-derived CDR1 and CDR2 are DFQATT and SNEGSKA (reference sequence). CDR3 loop: CSASTGQGVYEQYF. The CDR3 bases that were read are TGCAGTGCTAGTACTGGACAGGGAGTCTACGAG.

As to this clone: At one boundary the junction diverges from the germline segment, which might be a read error. The sequenced fragment ends 3 residues before the CDR3 boundary, so the rest is inferred from the germline J gene. Other DNA sequences in this sample translate to the same CDR3. The chain has TRBV7-3 and TRBJ1-3; D might be TRBD1 (6 bases). Germline-derived CDR1 and CDR2 are SGHTA and FQGTGA. The CDR3 is made up of 17 amino acids. CDR3 loop: CASSFRELQGYENTIYF. CDR3 DNA (partial): TGTGCCAGCAGCTTTAGGGAGCTTCAGGGGTACGAAAACACG.

In the case of this clone: The observed sequence ends 3 residues before the CDR3 terminus, with the missing tail filled in from the germline J gene. The gene calls are TRBV2 and TRBJ2-7, with 12 bases aligning to TRBD2. Germline V lookup: CDR1 SNHLY, CDR2 FYNNEI. This CDR3 has 15 amino acids. V was clipped by 6 bases and J by 1 base; unmatched bases: 4. The CDR3 DNA, read in part, is TGTGCCAGCAGGAGACTAGCGGGGGAGTCCTACGAG. This gives the protein CASRRLAGESYE. The CDR3 reads in full as CASRRLAGESYEQYF.

A remark on this clone: The CDR3 goes on 3 residues after the read ends, and that part is filled in from the germline J gene. V and J are TRBV20-1 and TRBJ2-7; 7 nucleotides line up with TRBD1. From germline, CDR1 is DFQATT and CDR2 SNEGSKA (reference sequence). V shed 4 bases and J 4 bases; nucleotides not matched to a gene: 7. This CDR3 has 13 amino acids. CDR3 DNA (partial): TGCAGTGCTACACCGGGACAGTTGTACGAG. It yields the protein CSATPGQLYE. The full CDR3 is CSATPGQLYEQYF.

As regards this clone: The read ends 3 residues before the CDR3 terminus; that terminus is restored from the germline J gene. The rearrangement uses TRBV7-2 and TRBJ2-2, with 8 bases aligning to TRBD2. This CDR3 region has 16 residues. After removal of 0 bases from V and 4 bases from J, the junction contained 4 bases not matched to a gene. Germline V gene lookup returns CDR1 SGHTA and CDR2 FQGNSA. The DNA read from the CDR3 is TGTGCCAGCAGCTTAGCCGGGGGGGGCGGCACCGGGGAG. Amino acids: CASSLAGGGGTGE. The full CDR3 protein reads CASSLAGGGGTGELFF.

Turning to this clone: The read terminates 3 residues before the CDR3 end, so the remaining end is supplied by the germline J gene. This sequence joins TRBV20-1 and TRBJ2-7, with D possibly being TRBD2 (6 bases). Germline CDR1 is DFQATT and CDR2 is SNEGSKA (reference sequence). The CDR3 is 15 amino acids. Deletions cut 7 bases from V and 1 base from J, with 20 bases between. CDR3 in amino acids: CSVQSGAGISYEQYF. CDR3 DNA (partial): TGCAGTGTCCAATCCGGGGCGGGGATATCCTACGAG.

The CDR3 bases that were read are TGTGCCAGCAGCTTAGGGACAGCGGGGGGC. It translates to CASSLGTAGG. From start to end, the CDR3 is CASSLGTAGGYTF. The rearrangement links TRBV13 to TRBJ1-2; tentatively, D is TRBD1 (5 bases). Coverage ceases 3 residues before the CDR3 finishes, and the germline J gene fills in the end. Germline CDR1 and CDR2: PRHDT and FYEKMQ (reference sequence). The CDR3 consists of 13 residues.

This chain's CDR3 is CASSPSPDKTNEKLFF. The sequenced CDR3 bases are TGTGCCAGCTCACCGTCCCCCGACAAAACTAATGAAAAA. This rearrangement joins TRBV18 to TRBJ1-4; D gene uncertain. The read is 3 residues too short to cover the CDR3 end, so that end is filled in from the germline J gene. CDR3 length equals 16 residues. The germline V and J ends were trimmed by 3 bases and 1 base, with 12 bases remaining between them. Germline-derived CDR1 and CDR2 are KGHSH and LQKENI.

As to this clone: The read gets to within 3 residues of the CDR3 end, and the germline J gene fills in the rest. The J gene is TRBJ2-7, the V gene TRBV23-1, with 8 bases identical to TRBD1. TRBV23-1 is designated an ORF whose function remains uncertain. V was clipped by 7 bases and J by 6 bases; unmatched bases: 8. This CDR3 is built from 13 residues. CDR3 bases read: TGCGCCAGCAACGAGGACAGGGTGCCCGAG. This encodes CASNEDRVPE. The complete CDR3 reads CASNEDRVPEQYF.

To note about this clone: The CDR3 end is not reached by the read, which stops 3 residues before it; the germline J gene fills it in. The rearrangement joins TRBV30 to TRBJ2-3, with 10 bases identical to TRBD2. The CDR3 totals 14 residues. The germline V gene has CDR1 GTSNPN and CDR2 SVGIG (reference sequence). Trimming took 5 bases from V and 3 from J; bases not matched to a gene: 5. The chain's CDR3 is CAWDPGLATDTQYF. The sequenced CDR3 bases are TGTGCCTGGGACCCGGGACTAGCGACAGATACG.

On this clone: Sequencing ends 3 residues short of the CDR3 end; the germline J gene provides the rest. This chain links TRBV29-1 with TRBJ2-3, with a tentative D call TRBD1 (5 bases). This CDR3 contains 12 residues. Germline V gene sequence: CDR1 SQVTM, CDR2 ANQGSEA. The covered CDR3 bases are TGCAGCGTTGGGGCAGGGAATCAGCCG. Protein product: CSVGAGNQP. The whole CDR3 region reads CSVGAGNQPQYF.

As concerns this clone: Read sequence stops 3 residues before the CDR3 end, and the germline J gene provides the missing end. V usage is TRBV18 and J usage is TRBJ2-3; D is unclear. From germline, CDR1 is KGHSH and CDR2 LQKENI. The CDR3 length is 13 residues. Partial CDR3 DNA: TGTGCCAGCTCACCCCACAGAGAAGAGACG. Amino acid sequence: CASSPHREET. The CDR3 as a whole reads CASSPHREETQYF.

The sequenced CDR3 bases are TGTGCCAGCAGTGAAGGCGGGACAGCCTACGAG. As protein: CASSEGGTAYE. The CDR3 reads in full as CASSEGGTAYEQYF. V and J are TRBV6-1 and TRBJ2-7; a weak D match, TRBD1 (7 bases). The read ends 3 residues early relative to the CDR3; the germline J gene fills the gap. From germline, CDR1 is MNHNS and CDR2 SASEGT. This CDR3 has 14 residues. The V and J ends lost 1 base and 2 bases respectively, with 9 bases between them.

A remark on this clone: The read terminates 3 residues ahead of where the CDR3 ends, so the germline J gene completes it. V and J are TRBV19 and TRBJ2-2, with TRBD2 matching 7 bases. CDR1 is LNHDA and CDR2 is SQIVND in the germline V gene (reference sequence). After removal of 5 bases from V and 3 bases from J, the junction contained 6 bases not matched to a gene. This CDR3 is 15 amino acids long. Incomplete CDR3 DNA: TGTGCCAGTAGTCTCCCTAGCGGATACACCGGGGAG. Residues: CASSLPSGYTGE. The whole CDR3 sequence reads CASSLPSGYTGELFF.

On this clone: The CDR3 end falls 3 residues outside the read, so it is completed with the germline J gene. The chain joins TRBV5-1 to TRBJ1-6; 7 bases are a match to TRBD1. The CDR3 is 15 amino acids. Germline CDR1 and CDR2: SGHRS and YFSETQ. The trim removed 3 bases at V and 0 bases at J, leaving 0 bases unmatched. The sequenced part of the CDR3 DNA is TGCGCCAGCAGCTGGGACAGCTCCTATAATTCACCC. It encodes CASSWDSSYNSP. The whole CDR3 protein reads CASSWDSSYNSPLHF.

A word on this clone: Sequencing ends 3 residues short of the CDR3 end; the germline J gene provides the rest. The rearrangement links TRBV7-9 to TRBJ2-2, with D maybe TRBD1 (6 bases). Deletions cut 4 bases from V and 0 bases from J, with 6 bases between. Per germline, CDR1 SEHNR and CDR2 FQNEAQ (reference sequence). This CDR3 is built from 14 residues. The part of the CDR3 DNA that was read is TGTGCCAGCAGCTGGACAGCGAACACCGGGGAG. This gives the protein CASSWTANTGE. The entire CDR3 is CASSWTANTGELFF. Together with reference TRBV7-9 and TRBJ2-2, the CDR3 gives the full variable domain: DTGVSQNPRHKITKRGQNVTFRCDPISEHNRLYWYRQTLGQGPEFLTYFQNEAQLEKSRLLSDRFSAERPKGSFSTLEIQRTEQGDSAMYLCASSWTANTGELFFGEGSRLTVL.

A word on this clone: The read ends 3 residues early relative to the CDR3; the germline J gene fills the gap. This rearrangement joins TRBV10-1 to TRBJ1-3, with D possibly TRBD1 on 5 matching bases. CDR3 size: 14 residues. V lost 8 bases to trimming and J lost 4 bases, with 15 bases between them. The germline CDR1 and CDR2 sequences are WNHNN and SYGVQD (reference sequence). The CDR3 is CASVLTGAGNTIYF. The DNA read from the CDR3 is TGCGCCAGCGTTCTGACTGGGGCGGGAAACACC.

The CDR3 loop reads CASSSLARGTGARIDTEAFF. CDR3 DNA, as far as it was read: TGTGCCAGCAGCTCCCTGGCGAGGGGTACAGGGGCTAGAATTGACACTGAA. This chain connects TRBV7-1 to TRBJ1-1; 7 nucleotides match TRBD1. Read coverage stops 3 residues before the CDR3 terminus; the germline J gene supplies the remainder. TRBV7-1 is an open reading frame whose function is uncertain. CDR3 length: 20 amino acids. Trimming at V came to 3 bases and at J to 3 bases, leaving 22 bases not matched to a gene.

The CDR3 sequence is CASSIELNYGQYF. The sequenced part of the CDR3 DNA is TGTGCCAGTAGTATAGAGCTTAACTATGGT. This rearrangement joins TRBV19 to TRBJ2-4; D remains unclear. The read gets to within 3 residues of the CDR3 end, and the germline J gene fills in the rest. This CDR3 is 13 amino acids long. CDR1 LNHDA and CDR2 SQIVND come from the germline V gene (reference sequence). The whole variable domain, filled in from reference TRBV19 and TRBJ2-4, reads DGGITQSPKYLFRKEGQNVTLSCEQNLNHDAMYWYRQDPGQGLRLIYYSQIVNDFQKGDIAEGYSVSREKKESFPLTVTSAQKNPTAFYLCASSIELNYGQYFGAGTRLSVL.